These 25 T cell receptor beta chains were sequenced from one sample in a study of CD8 T cells in Susac syndrome. RNA totalling roughly 0.5 to 1 ug underwent reverse transcription with random hexamers. TCRdb processed the immunoSEQ multiplex PCR reads anew with MiXCR; each CDR3 protein has one entry. The table includes roughly 400,000 distinct CDR3 sequences, more than 70% detected once. Sequenced: CD8+ T cells from PBMCs. These receptors all stem from a human donor with multiple sclerosis.

This chain connects TRBV7-9 to TRBJ2-7; D might be TRBD1 (6 bases). Trimming stripped 5 bases from V and 0 bases from J, with 14 bases between. The germline V gene has CDR1 SEHNR and CDR2 FQNEAQ (reference sequence). The CDR3 has 15 residues. Written as DNA, the CDR3 is TGTGCCAGCAGCCCCCAGGGGACCAGCTCCTACGAGCAGTACTTC. Amino acid sequence: CASSPQGTSSYEQYF.

The chain is built from TRBV10-3 and TRBJ1-1, with D tentatively TRBD1 (5 bases). This CDR3 spans 15 amino acids. Germline V gene sequence: CDR1 ENHRY, CDR2 SYGVKD. V dropped 2 bases and J dropped 5 bases, with 15 bases sitting between them. The CDR3 DNA follows: TGTGCCATCAGTGAGCCCCTGGGGCCGGGGACTGAAGCTTTCTTT. It encodes CAISEPLGPGTEAFF.

CDR3 in amino acids: CASSFWATLDTGELFF. DNA of the CDR3: TGTGCCAGCAGTTTCTGGGCTACACTAGACACCGGGGAGCTGTTTTTT. The chain carries TRBV12-3 or TRBV12-4 and TRBJ2-2, with a tentative D call TRBD2 (5 bases). V was clipped by 3 bases and J by 3 bases, with 14 bases between them. CDR3 size: 16 residues.

This chain connects TRBV6-6 to TRBJ1-1; D is unresolved. V was shortened by 2 bases and J by 6 bases, with 13 bases between the two germline ends. The CDR3 sequence is 14 residues long. Germline lookup yields CDR1 MNHNY and CDR2 SVGAGI (reference sequence). The DNA of the CDR3 is TGTGCCAGCAGTTACCTATCGCATGACCCTGAAGCTTTCTTT. Translated: CASSYLSHDPEAFF.

This chain connects TRBV5-1 to TRBJ2-7, with a possible D match to TRBD1 (6 bases). The CDR3 is 13 residues long. From germline, CDR1 is SGHRS and CDR2 YFSETQ. V was trimmed by 5 bases and J by 1 base, leaving 10 bases between them. CDR3 sequence reads: CASRLQGSYEQYF. The CDR3 DNA is TGCGCCAGCAGACTACAGGGATCCTACGAGCAGTACTTC.

The chain is built from TRBV29-1 and TRBJ1-1; no definite D call. CDR3 length equals 11 residues. V lost 3 bases to trimming and J lost 6 bases, with 8 bases between them. CDR1 is SQVTM, CDR2 ANQGSEA, per germline. The CDR3 coding sequence is TGCAGCGTTGACCCGGGTTCTGAAGCTTTCTTT. This gives the protein CSVDPGSEAFF.

The chain is built from TRBV9 and TRBJ2-2; TRBD2 agrees at 9 bases. The CDR3 sequence is 15 residues long. Losses at the gene ends were 4 bases for V and 5 bases for J; bases not matched to a gene: 6. Germline V gene sequence: CDR1 SGDLS, CDR2 YYNGEE. Here the CDR3 DNA reads TGTGCCAGCAGCAGTAGCGGGAGTGGGACCGGGGAGCTGTTTTTT. It encodes CASSSSGSGTGELFF.

The rearrangement joins TRBV27 to TRBJ2-7; D is perhaps TRBD1 (8 bases). CDR1 and CDR2 (germline): MNHEY, SMNVEV (reference sequence). Deletions cut 0 bases from V and 3 bases from J, with 15 bases between. The CDR3 runs 16 residues. The CDR3 nucleotides are TGTGCCAGCAGTTTATCCGGACAGGGAGGGGACTACGAGCAGTACTTC. Translating gives CASSLSGQGGDYEQYF.

The rearrangement links TRBV27 to TRBJ1-2; 7 bases fit TRBD1. With V trimmed by 0 bases and J by 3 bases, 7 bases remained unmatched. The CDR3 has 16 residues. CDR1 and CDR2 from the germline V gene are MNHEY and SMNVEV (reference sequence). The chain's CDR3 is CASSLSWTGDHYGYTF. For the CDR3, the DNA is TGTGCCAGCAGTTTATCGTGGACAGGAGACCACTATGGCTACACCTTC.

V and J are TRBV27 and TRBJ1-4; D is unresolved. Looked up from germline, CDR1 is MNHEY and CDR2 is SMNVEV (reference sequence). CDR3 size: 16 residues. Trimming pared 5 bases from V and 0 bases from J, leaving 13 bases between. CDR3 region: CASSPLGDATNEKLFF. In DNA form, the CDR3 reads TGTGCCAGCAGTCCTCTTGGGGATGCAACTAATGAAAAACTGTTTTTT.

The chain couples TRBV9 to TRBJ2-6; D is possibly TRBD1 or TRBD2 (5 bases each). Trimming cost V 1 base and J 2 bases, with 16 bases left between them. Germline V lookup: CDR1 SGDLS, CDR2 YYNGEE. The CDR3 sequence is 18 residues long. This CDR3 is CASSVNSIEGTGANVLTF. CDR3 DNA: TGTGCCAGCAGCGTAAACTCTATAGAGGGGACTGGGGCCAACGTCCTGACTTTC.

The rearrangement uses TRBV27 and TRBJ1-5; D is possibly TRBD1 (5 bases). Germline values: CDR1 MNHEY, CDR2 SMNVEV (reference sequence). The CDR3 runs 15 residues. Deletions cut 8 bases from V and 0 bases from J, with 14 bases between. The DNA of the CDR3 is TGTGCCAGCTCACCCGGACAATATAGCAATCAGCCCCAGCATTTT. As protein: CASSPGQYSNQPQHF.

This clonotype came up a few times. V and J are TRBV15 and TRBJ2-3; D is uncertain. Trimming stripped 6 bases from V and 6 bases from J, with 7 bases between. The CDR3 runs 11 residues. Germline lookup yields CDR1 LNHNV and CDR2 YYDKDF (reference sequence). The CDR3 DNA reads TGTGCCACCAGAAGCTTCGATACGCAGTATTTT. Protein product: CATRSFDTQYF.

The V and J genes are TRBV11-3 and TRBJ2-2, with TRBD2 matching 13 bases. The CDR3 totals 17 residues. With 5 bases clipped from V and 5 bases from J, the junction kept 8 bases outside the gene matches. The germline CDR1 and CDR2 sequences are SGHNT and YENEEA. CDR3 loop: CASSPRGTSGKTGELFF. DNA for the CDR3: TGTGCCAGCAGCCCCCGGGGGACTAGCGGGAAGACCGGGGAGCTGTTTTTT.

The chain uses TRBV28 and TRBJ1-2, with a weak D call TRBD1 (6 bases). From germline, CDR1 is MDHEN and CDR2 SYDVKM. The CDR3 runs 13 residues. V was cut by 5 bases and J by 5 bases, with 12 bases left in between. The CDR3 DNA sequence: TGTGCCAGCAGTAAAACAGGGTCGTATGGCTACACCTTC. This gives the protein CASSKTGSYGYTF.

The chain recombines TRBV6-1 with TRBJ1-1, with unresolved D. Trimming removed 10 bases at V and 6 bases at J, with 12 bases between. This CDR3 has 11 amino acids. Germline V gene sequence: CDR1 MNHNS, CDR2 SASEGT. CDR3 sequence: CATFTLAEAFF. The CDR3 nucleotides are TGTGCCACCTTCACCCTAGCTGAAGCTTTCTTT.

This CDR3 is CASSLTRYEQYF. CDR3 bases: TGCGCCAGCAGCTTGACAAGGTACGAGCAGTACTTC. The rearrangement uses TRBV5-1 and TRBJ2-7; unclear D gene. V was clipped by 1 base and J by 4 bases, with 6 bases between them. This CDR3 comprises 12 residues. The germline gives CDR1 SGHRS, CDR2 YFSETQ.

The chain employs TRBV6-6 and TRBJ1-4; D gene uncertain. This CDR3 has 15 residues. Trimming took 2 bases from V and 5 from J, leaving 12 bases between them. CDR1 and CDR2 from the germline V gene are MNHNY and SVGAGI (reference sequence). This CDR3 reads CASSYRWERNEKLFF. The CDR3 nucleotides read TGTGCCAGCAGTTACCGGTGGGAGAGGAATGAAAAACTGTTTTTT.

This chain connects TRBV13 to TRBJ2-3; D might be TRBD1 (5 bases). V was pared by 6 bases and J by 1 base, with 14 bases between. This CDR3 is built from 15 residues. The germline gives CDR1 PRHDT, CDR2 FYEKMQ (reference sequence). Here the CDR3 reads CASRHYGRGTDTQYF. The CDR3 DNA is TGTGCCAGCAGACACTACGGCAGGGGCACAGATACGCAGTATTTT. The whole variable domain, filled in from reference TRBV13 and TRBJ2-3, reads AAGVIQSPRHLIKEKRETATLKCYPIPRHDTVYWYQQGPGQDPQFLISFYEKMQSDKGSIPDRFSAQQFSDYHSELNMSSLELGDSALYFCASRHYGRGTDTQYFGPGTRLTVL.

The chain combines TRBV27 with TRBJ2-7; weak D call: TRBD2 (5 bases). Per the germline V gene, CDR1 is MNHEY and CDR2 is SMNVEV (reference sequence). The CDR3 is made up of 13 amino acids. V shed 3 bases and J shed 5 bases, with 11 bases lying between them. This chain's CDR3 is CASSFLQEDEQYF. The CDR3 nucleotides read TGTGCCAGCAGTTTCTTGCAGGAGGACGAGCAGTACTTC.

The chain recombines TRBV19 with TRBJ1-5; no firm D call. Per the germline V gene, CDR1 is LNHDA and CDR2 is SQIVND (reference sequence). This CDR3 contains 15 residues. Deletions cut 5 bases from V and 4 bases from J, with 15 bases between. CDR3 DNA sequence: TGTGCCAGTAGTTTTCTCCAGGACTGGAATCAGCCCCAGCATTTT. As protein: CASSFLQDWNQPQHF.

The CDR3 DNA reads as TGCGCCAGCAGCCAGAGTCGCACCGGGGAGCTGTTTTTT. Residues: CASSQSRTGELFF. The genes are TRBV4-1 and TRBJ2-2; D call uncertain. This CDR3 comprises 13 residues. V was cut by 3 bases and J by 4 bases, with 6 bases left in between. Germline CDR1 MGHRA, CDR2 YSYEKL.

The chain is built from TRBV9 and TRBJ2-5; no clear D gene. Germline V CDR1 and CDR2: SGDLS, YYNGEE. V was pared by 2 bases and J by 5 bases, with 10 bases between. The CDR3 runs to 13 residues. The CDR3 spells CASSVRPFETQYF. CDR3 DNA: TGTGCCAGCAGCGTCAGGCCCTTTGAGACCCAGTACTTC.

The chain recombines TRBV6-1 with TRBJ1-4; D ambiguous. In germline, CDR1 is MNHNS, CDR2 SASEGT. This CDR3 comprises 19 residues. V gave up 6 bases and J gave up 4 bases, with 27 bases separating them. The CDR3 sequence is CASRGYFTETALINEKLFF. In DNA, the CDR3 is TGTGCCAGCAGGGGATACTTTACAGAAACAGCCTTAATTAATGAAAAACTGTTTTTT.

V and J are TRBV10-3 and TRBJ2-3; D may be TRBD1 or TRBD2 (5 bases each). Germline CDR1 ENHRY, CDR2 SYGVKD. V was trimmed by 6 bases and J by 10 bases, leaving 11 bases between them. This CDR3 spans 11 amino acids. DNA of the CDR3: TGTGCCATCAGCACCGGGACCGCGCAGTATTTT. It yields the protein CAISTGTAQYF.